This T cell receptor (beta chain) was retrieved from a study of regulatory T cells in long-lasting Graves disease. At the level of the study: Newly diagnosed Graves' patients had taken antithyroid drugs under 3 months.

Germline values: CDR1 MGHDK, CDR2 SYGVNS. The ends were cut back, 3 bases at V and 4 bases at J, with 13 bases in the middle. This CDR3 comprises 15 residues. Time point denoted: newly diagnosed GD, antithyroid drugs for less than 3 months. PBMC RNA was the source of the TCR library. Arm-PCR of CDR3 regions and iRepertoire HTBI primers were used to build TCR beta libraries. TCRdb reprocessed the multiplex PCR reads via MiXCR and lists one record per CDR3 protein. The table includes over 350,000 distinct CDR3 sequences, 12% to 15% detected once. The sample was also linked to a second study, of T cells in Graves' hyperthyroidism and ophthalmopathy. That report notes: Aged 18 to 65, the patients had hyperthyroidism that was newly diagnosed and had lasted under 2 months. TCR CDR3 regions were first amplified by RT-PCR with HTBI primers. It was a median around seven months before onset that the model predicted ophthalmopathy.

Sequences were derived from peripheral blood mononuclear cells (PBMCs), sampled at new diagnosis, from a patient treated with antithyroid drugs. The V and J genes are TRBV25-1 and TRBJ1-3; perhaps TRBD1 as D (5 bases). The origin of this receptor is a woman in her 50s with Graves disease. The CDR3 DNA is TGTGCCAGCAGTGATACCGGGACTCAAGGAAACACCATATATTTT. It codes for CASSDTGTQGNTIYF.